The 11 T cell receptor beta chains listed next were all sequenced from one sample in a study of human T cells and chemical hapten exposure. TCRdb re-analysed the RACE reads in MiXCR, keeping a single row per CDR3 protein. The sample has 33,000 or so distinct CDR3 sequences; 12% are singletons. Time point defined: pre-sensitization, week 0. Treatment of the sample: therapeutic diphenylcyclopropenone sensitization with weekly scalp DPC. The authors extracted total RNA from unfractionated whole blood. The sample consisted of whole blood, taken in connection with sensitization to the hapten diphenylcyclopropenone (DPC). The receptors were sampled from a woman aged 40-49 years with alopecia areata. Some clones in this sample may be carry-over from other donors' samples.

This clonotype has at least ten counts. This chain's CDR3 is CASSTDVANYGYTF. The DNA of the CDR3 is TGTGCCAGCAGCACGGACGTAGCTAACTATGGCTACACCTTC. The chain uses TRBV5-4 and TRBJ1-2, with unresolved D. The ends were cut back, 4 bases at V and 0 bases at J, with 10 bases in the middle. The CDR3 contains 14 residues. Looked up from germline, CDR1 is SGHNT and CDR2 is YYREEE (reference sequence).

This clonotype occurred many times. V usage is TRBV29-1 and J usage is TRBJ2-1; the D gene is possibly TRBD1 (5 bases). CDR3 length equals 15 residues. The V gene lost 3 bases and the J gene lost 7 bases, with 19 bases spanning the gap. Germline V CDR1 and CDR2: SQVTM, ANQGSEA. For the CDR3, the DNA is TGCAGCGTTGAGCCGACAGTTGGTGGGGCGAATGAGCAGTTCTTC. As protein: CSVEPTVGGANEQFF.

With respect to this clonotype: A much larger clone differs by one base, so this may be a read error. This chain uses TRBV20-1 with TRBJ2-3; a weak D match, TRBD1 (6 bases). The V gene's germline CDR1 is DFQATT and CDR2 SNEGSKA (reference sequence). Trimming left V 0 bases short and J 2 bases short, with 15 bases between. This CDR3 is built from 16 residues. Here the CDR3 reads CSARDWGTFNTDTQYF. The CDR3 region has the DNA TGCAGTGCTAGAGATTGGGGGACATTCAACACAGATACGCAGTATTTT.

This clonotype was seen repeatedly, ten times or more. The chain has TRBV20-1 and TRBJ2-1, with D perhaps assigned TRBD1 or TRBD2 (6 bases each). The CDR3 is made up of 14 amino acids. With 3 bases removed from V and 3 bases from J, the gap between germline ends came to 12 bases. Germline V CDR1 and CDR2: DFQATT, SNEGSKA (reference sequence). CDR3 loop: CSASGGRDYNEQFF. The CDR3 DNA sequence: TGCAGTGCTAGCGGGGGCCGAGACTACAATGAGCAGTTCTTC.

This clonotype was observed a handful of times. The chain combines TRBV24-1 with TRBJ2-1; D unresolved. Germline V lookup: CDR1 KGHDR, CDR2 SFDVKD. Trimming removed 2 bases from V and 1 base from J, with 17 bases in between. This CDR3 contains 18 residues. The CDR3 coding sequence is TGTGCCACCAGTGATTCGGCTTTCCGACCTGGGTCCTACAATGAGCAGTTCTTC. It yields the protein CATSDSAFRPGSYNEQFF.

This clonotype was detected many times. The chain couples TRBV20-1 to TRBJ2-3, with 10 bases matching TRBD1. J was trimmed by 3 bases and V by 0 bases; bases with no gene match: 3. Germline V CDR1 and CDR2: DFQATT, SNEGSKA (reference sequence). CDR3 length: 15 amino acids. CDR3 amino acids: CSARDGGQGTDTQYF. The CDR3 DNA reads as TGCAGTGCTAGAGATGGGGGACAGGGGACAGATACGCAGTATTTT.

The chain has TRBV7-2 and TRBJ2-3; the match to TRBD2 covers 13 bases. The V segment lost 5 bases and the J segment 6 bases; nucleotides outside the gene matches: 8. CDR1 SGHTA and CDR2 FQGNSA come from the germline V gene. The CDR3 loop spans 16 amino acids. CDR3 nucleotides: TGTGCCAGCAGCAGACTAGCGGGGGGCCACGGGGATACGCAGTATTTT. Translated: CASSRLAGGHGDTQYF.

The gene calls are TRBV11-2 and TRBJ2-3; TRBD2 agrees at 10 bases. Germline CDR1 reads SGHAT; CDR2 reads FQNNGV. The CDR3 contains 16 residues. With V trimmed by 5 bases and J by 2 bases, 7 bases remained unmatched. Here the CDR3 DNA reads TGTGCCAGCAGCCCAAGGACTAGCGGAGACACAGATACGCAGTATTTT. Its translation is CASSPRTSGDTDTQYF.

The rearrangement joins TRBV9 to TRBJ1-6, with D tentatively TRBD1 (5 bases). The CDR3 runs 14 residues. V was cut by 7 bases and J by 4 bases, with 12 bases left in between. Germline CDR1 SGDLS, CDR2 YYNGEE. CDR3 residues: CASQGTPYNSPLHF. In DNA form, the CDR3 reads TGTGCCAGCCAGGGAACACCTTATAATTCACCCCTCCACTTT. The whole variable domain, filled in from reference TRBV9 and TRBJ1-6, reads DSGVTQTPKHLITATGQRVTLRCSPRSGDLSVYWYQQSLDQGLQFLIQYYNGEERAKGNILERFSAQQFPDLHSELNLSSLELGDSALYFCASQGTPYNSPLHFGNGTRLTVT.

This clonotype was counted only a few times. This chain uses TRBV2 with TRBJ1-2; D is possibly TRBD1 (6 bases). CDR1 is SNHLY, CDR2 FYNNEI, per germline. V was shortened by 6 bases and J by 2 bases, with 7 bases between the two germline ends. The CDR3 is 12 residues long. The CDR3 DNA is TGTGCCAGCAGCGGACAGAACTATGGCTACACCTTC. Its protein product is CASSGQNYGYTF.

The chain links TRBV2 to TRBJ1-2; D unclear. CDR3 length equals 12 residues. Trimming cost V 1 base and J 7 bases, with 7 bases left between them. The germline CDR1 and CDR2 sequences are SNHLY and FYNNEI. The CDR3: CASSEVVFGYTF. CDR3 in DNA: TGTGCCAGCAGTGAAGTGGTTTTTGGCTACACCTTC.